The following is a T cell receptor (beta chain) sequence with its context. The data belong to a study of blood T cell repertoires in COVID-19. Study context: Sample material is recorded as cDNA or gDNA derived from T cells, B-cell-depleted T cells, or PBMCs.

Under the authors' procedure: The assay estimated nucleated cells by amplifying reference gene primers. Clones were sequenced by immunoSEQ multiplex PCR, and TCRdb holds only the in-frame ones, with some missing. D and trimming come from the DNA, and the V and J calls and clone size come from that table. The data show over 350,000 clones, around 88% seen once. The TCR was taken from a woman aged 25 to 39 with acute or convalescent COVID-19. The sequenced sample consisted of peripheral blood.

The CDR3 loop reads CASSAPYRDNSPLHF. As DNA, the CDR3 is TGTGCCAGCAGTGCCCCATACAGGGACAATTCACCCCTCCACTTT. The chain employs TRBV25-1 and TRBJ1-6; D might be TRBD1 (6 bases). CDR3 length equals 15 residues. CDR1 is MGHDK and CDR2 is SYGVNS in the germline V gene. V was trimmed by 4 bases and J by 7 bases, leaving 14 bases between them. Together with reference TRBV25-1 and TRBJ1-6, the CDR3 gives the full variable domain: EADIYQTPRYLVIGTGKKITLECSQTMGHDKMYWYQQDPGMELHLIHYSYGVNSTEKGDLSSESTVSRIRTEHFPLTLESARPSHTSQYLCASSAPYRDNSPLHFGNGTRLTVT.